These 31 T cell receptor beta chains originate from one sample sequenced in a study of shared clonotypes between healthy human individuals. The repertoire was sequenced with immunoSEQ multiplex PCR; TCRdb's copy has only in-frame clones and lacks some. The repertoire has around 980,000 clones, 78% of them found once; the top ten carry 0.5% to 0.65%. The sample comprised memory CD4+ T cells from PBMCs. Stated subset: CD45RA-negative fraction. These receptors were taken from a man aged 18 to 30 in good health. Some clones in this sample may be carry-over from other donors' samples.

This clone was found once. For the CDR3, the DNA is TGTGCCAGCTCACCGGAACAGTTAAACTATGGCTACACCTTC. Protein sequence: CASSPEQLNYGYTF. V usage is TRBV18 and J usage is TRBJ1-2, with D uncertain. From germline, CDR1 is KGHSH and CDR2 LQKENI. Trimming left V 3 bases short and J 2 bases short, with 10 bases between. This CDR3 is built from 14 residues.

The J gene is TRBJ2-1, the V gene TRBV5-6; D might be TRBD1 (5 bases). Trimming left V 3 bases short and J 6 bases short, with 13 bases between. This CDR3 has 14 amino acids. In germline, CDR1 is SGHDT, CDR2 YYEEEE. As DNA, the CDR3 is TGTGCCAGCAGCTACGATTGGACAAGCAATGAGCAGTTCTTC. Its protein product is CASSYDWTSNEQFF.

The chain combines TRBV10-3 with TRBJ1-1, with a weak D call TRBD1 (6 bases). This CDR3 is built from 15 residues. Trimming shortened V by 6 bases and J by 2 bases, and 16 bases separated the two germline ends. Germline CDR1 and CDR2: ENHRY and SYGVKD. The CDR3, as DNA: TGTGCCATCAGGCCCCAGGGGTCCAGTAACACTGAAGCTTTCTTT. The encoded protein is CAIRPQGSSNTEAFF.

As concerns this clone: The identical CDR3 is also encoded by other nucleotide sequences in the sample. This rearrangement joins TRBV5-4 to TRBJ1-2; D gene unclear. CDR3 size: 14 residues. The germline CDR1 and CDR2 sequences are SGHNT and YYREEE (reference sequence). The V end lost 0 bases, the J end lost 0 bases, and 6 bases lay between the germline ends. The CDR3 DNA sequence: TGTGCCAGCAGCTTGGACAGAACTAACTATGGCTACACCTTC. Its translation: CASSLDRTNYGYTF.

The genes are TRBV5-1 and TRBJ2-5, with 7 bases lining up with TRBD1. The V and J ends lost 4 bases and 5 bases, in that order; junction bases with no gene match: 8. In germline, CDR1 is SGHRS, CDR2 YFSETQ. The CDR3 contains 14 residues. CDR3 in amino acids: CASSPRQGQETQYF. CDR3 nucleotide sequence: TGCGCCAGCAGCCCCCGACAGGGCCAGGAGACCCAGTACTTC.

A few counts support this clone. The chain is built from TRBV9 and TRBJ2-2; D possibly corresponds to TRBD1 (6 bases). The CDR3 has 15 residues. Trimming removed 3 bases at V and 3 bases at J, with 12 bases between. Germline CDR1 reads SGDLS; CDR2 reads YYNGEE. DNA of the CDR3: TGTGCCAGCAGCGCCCCAGGGGTGTACACCGGGGAGCTGTTTTTT. Protein sequence: CASSAPGVYTGELFF.

The CDR3 nucleotides read TGCGCCAGCAGCTTGGCACTAGCGGCCTCCTACGAGCAGTACTTC. This sequence encodes CASSLALAASYEQYF. The chain links TRBV5-1 to TRBJ2-7; 8 bases are shared with TRBD2. The CDR3 loop spans 15 amino acids. Germline lookup yields CDR1 SGHRS and CDR2 YFSETQ. Trimming took 0 bases from V and 0 from J; bases not matched to a gene: 2.

The J gene is TRBJ2-1, the V gene TRBV2; D is perhaps TRBD2 (5 bases). The CDR3 is 16 amino acids. Trimming pared 6 bases from V and 0 bases from J, leaving 15 bases between. Germline-derived CDR1 and CDR2 are SNHLY and FYNNEI. The CDR3 reads CASSAWWESSYNEQFF. CDR3 nucleotides: TGTGCCAGCAGCGCGTGGTGGGAGAGCTCCTACAATGAGCAGTTCTTC. The full variable domain, in which reference TRBV2 and TRBJ2-1 provide the parts outside the CDR3, is EPEVTQTPSHQVTQMGQEVILRCVPISNHLYFYWYRQILGQKVEFLVSFYNNEISEKSEIFDDQFSVERPDGSNFTLKIRSTKLEDSAMYFCASSAWWESSYNEQFFGPGTRLTVL.

This chain connects TRBV27 to TRBJ2-7; D gene ambiguous. The germline V and J ends were trimmed by 3 bases and 4 bases, with 10 bases remaining between them. CDR3 length equals 13 residues. Germline V lookup: CDR1 MNHEY, CDR2 SMNVEV (reference sequence). CDR3: CASSLSGRYEQYF. For the CDR3, the DNA is TGTGCCAGCAGTTTGAGTGGCCGATACGAGCAGTACTTC.

This clone appeared a few times. This sequence joins TRBV30 and TRBJ1-1; D is perhaps TRBD1 (5 bases). Trimming took 3 bases from V and 6 from J, leaving 5 bases between them. The CDR3 covers 10 residues. CDR1 is GTSNPN, CDR2 SVGIG, per germline (reference sequence). CDR3 amino acids: CAWRGAEAFF. CDR3 bases: TGTGCCTGGAGAGGGGCTGAAGCTTTCTTT.

The chain joins TRBV27 to TRBJ2-1; D is possibly TRBD1 or TRBD2 (5 bases each). CDR3 length: 16 amino acids. V was shortened by 2 bases and J by 7 bases, with 18 bases between the two germline ends. Germline V lookup: CDR1 MNHEY, CDR2 SMNVEV (reference sequence). Written as DNA, the CDR3 is TGTGCCAGCAGTTTAAGGTGGGACCCTAGTCGAAATGAGCAGTTCTTC. Protein: CASSLRWDPSRNEQFF.

The chain couples TRBV2 to TRBJ2-6; 7 nucleotides agree with TRBD2. Unmatched junction bases numbered 12, after V lost 6 bases and J lost 1 base. CDR1 and CDR2 from the germline V gene are SNHLY and FYNNEI. The CDR3 is 18 amino acids. The CDR3 bases are TGTGCCAGCAGAGAGCCCGGGGGGATGGGTTCTGGGGCCAACGTCCTGACTTTC. It yields the protein CASREPGGMGSGANVLTF. The full variable domain, with the rest looked up from reference TRBV2 and TRBJ2-6, is EPEVTQTPSHQVTQMGQEVILRCVPISNHLYFYWYRQILGQKVEFLVSFYNNEISEKSEIFDDQFSVERPDGSNFTLKIRSTKLEDSAMYFCASREPGGMGSGANVLTFGAGSRLTVL.

A few counts support this clone. The chain has TRBV2 and TRBJ1-2; perhaps TRBD1 as D (6 bases). The CDR3 runs 14 residues. Trimming left V 4 bases short and J 7 bases short, with 16 bases between. Germline V lookup: CDR1 SNHLY, CDR2 FYNNEI. CDR3 protein: CASSGGGGKVGYTF. As DNA, the CDR3 is TGTGCCAGCAGTGGTGGGGGCGGTAAGGTTGGCTACACCTTC.

V is TRBV10-3 and J is TRBJ1-2, with D maybe TRBD1 (5 bases). Germline CDR1 is ENHRY and CDR2 is SYGVKD. The ends were cut back, 1 base at V and 4 bases at J, with 16 bases in the middle. The CDR3 loop spans 16 amino acids. CDR3 protein: CAISEWVRRGGYGYTF. CDR3 nucleotides: TGTGCCATCAGTGAGTGGGTCCGTCGGGGCGGCTATGGCTACACCTTC.

The chain joins TRBV29-1 to TRBJ1-2; weak D call: TRBD1 (5 bases). V was trimmed by 6 bases and J by 5 bases, leaving 10 bases between them. Germline loops: CDR1 SQVTM, CDR2 ANQGSEA. This CDR3 is built from 11 residues. DNA for the CDR3: TGCAGCGTACAGGAGCCTTATGGCTACACCTTC. Its translation: CSVQEPYGYTF.

Here the CDR3 reads CASSLTRDLTGELFF. CDR3 bases: TGTGCCAGCAGCTTAACAAGGGACCTCACCGGGGAGCTGTTTTTT. The rearrangement links TRBV7-8 to TRBJ2-2, with D perhaps TRBD1 or TRBD2 (5 bases each). Germline CDR1 and CDR2: SGHVS and FQNEAQ. Trimming shortened V by 2 bases and J by 4 bases, and 11 bases separated the two germline ends. The CDR3 consists of 15 residues.

The chain uses TRBV11-2 and TRBJ1-2, with D possibly matching TRBD1 (6 bases). V was pared by 3 bases and J by 7 bases, with 15 bases between. Germline CDR1 and CDR2: SGHAT and FQNNGV. The CDR3 has 14 amino acids. The CDR3 region is CASSFVAGTSGYTF. The CDR3 nucleotides are TGTGCCAGCAGCTTCGTCGCAGGGACAAGTGGCTACACCTTC.

This rearrangement joins TRBV6-6 to TRBJ1-4, with D tentatively TRBD1 (5 bases). Germline-derived CDR1 and CDR2 are MNHNY and SVGAGI (reference sequence). CDR3 length equals 13 residues. V was clipped by 8 bases and J by 6 bases, with 13 bases between them. This CDR3 is CASRPDSYEKLFF. CDR3 bases: TGTGCCAGCCGCCCCGACAGTTATGAAAAACTGTTTTTT.

The V call is TRBV7-6, the J call TRBJ2-2, with D hard to call. The CDR3 loop spans 15 amino acids. V dropped 1 base and J dropped 2 bases, with 8 bases sitting between them. From germline, CDR1 is SGHVS and CDR2 FNYEAQ. CDR3 DNA: TGTGCCAGCAGCTTAGGTACCACAAACACCGGGGAGCTGTTTTTT. This gives the protein CASSLGTTNTGELFF.

CDR3: CASSHLAGQPQHF. The DNA of the CDR3 is TGCGCCAGCAGTCACCTCGCTGGTCAGCCCCAGCATTTT. The chain uses TRBV23-1 and TRBJ1-5; D remains unclear. Being an ORF, TRBV23-1 has a function that is uncertain. The CDR3 loop spans 13 amino acids. V shed 3 bases and J shed 6 bases, with 9 bases lying between them.

This CDR3 is CASSVRAGGPNEQFF. CDR3 DNA sequence: TGTGCCAGCAGTGTAAGAGCGGGAGGGCCGAATGAGCAGTTCTTC. This chain connects TRBV6-1 to TRBJ2-1, with 10 bases identical to TRBD2. V trimming: 4 bases; J trimming: 7 bases; junction bases outside the gene matches: 7. The V gene's germline CDR1 is MNHNS and CDR2 SASEGT. The length of the CDR3 is 15 residues.

V is TRBV28 and J is TRBJ1-1; a weak D match, TRBD1 (5 bases). V was clipped by 2 bases and J by 0 bases, with 10 bases between them. In germline, CDR1 is MDHEN, CDR2 SYDVKM. The CDR3 runs to 15 residues. CDR3 protein: CASSLVRGMNTEAFF. The CDR3 nucleotides are TGTGCCAGCAGTTTAGTCCGGGGGATGAACACTGAAGCTTTCTTT.

This clone came up a few times. V usage is TRBV7-6 and J usage is TRBJ2-5; D call uncertain. V dropped 5 bases and J dropped 1 base, with 5 bases sitting between them. Looked up from germline, CDR1 is SGHVS and CDR2 is FNYEAQ. The CDR3 runs to 12 residues. DNA of the CDR3: TGTGCCAGCAGCGGCAGCCAAGAGACCCAGTACTTC. Amino acid sequence: CASSGSQETQYF.

The J gene is TRBJ2-7, the V gene TRBV7-2, with 8 bases aligning to TRBD1. The CDR3 has 12 residues. J lost 7 bases, V lost 5 bases, and 4 bases had no gene match. CDR1 SGHTA and CDR2 FQGNSA come from the germline V gene. The CDR3 spells CASSRTGREQYF. CDR3 sequence (DNA): TGTGCCAGCAGCAGGACAGGGAGGGAGCAGTACTTC.

The CDR3 loop reads CATSRDSGSEQYF. As DNA, the CDR3 is TGTGCCACCAGCAGAGATTCAGGGTCCGAGCAGTACTTC. The rearrangement uses TRBV15 and TRBJ2-7; possibly TRBD1 for D (5 bases). The CDR3 runs 13 residues. Trimming removed 0 bases from V and 6 bases from J, with 9 bases in between. Germline lookup yields CDR1 LNHNV and CDR2 YYDKDF (reference sequence).

This clone was observed a single time. This sequence may be a read error, since a much larger clone differs from it by one base. At the DNA level, this CDR3 is encoded by other sequences in the same sample as well. The J gene is TRBJ1-5, the V gene TRBV5-1; D may be TRBD1 (6 bases). From germline, CDR1 is SGHRS and CDR2 YFSETQ. The ends were cut back, 2 bases at V and 5 bases at J, with 8 bases in the middle. The CDR3 spans 13 residues. CDR3: CASSLNRDQPQHF. In nucleotides, the CDR3 is TGCGCCAGCAGCTTAAACAGGGATCAGCCCCAGCATTTT.

This clone came up a few times. V usage is TRBV7-2 and J usage is TRBJ2-3, with 11 bases matching TRBD1. J was trimmed by 6 bases and V by 3 bases; bases with no gene match: 8. This CDR3 spans 16 amino acids. Germline V gene sequence: CDR1 SGHTA, CDR2 FQGNSA. The CDR3 spells CASSFLGQGASDTQYF. DNA of the CDR3: TGTGCCAGCAGCTTTTTAGGACAGGGGGCTTCGGATACGCAGTATTTT.

The V and J genes are TRBV6-1 and TRBJ2-5; D gene ambiguous. Trimming removed 4 bases at V and 5 bases at J, with 14 bases between. CDR1 and CDR2 from the germline V gene are MNHNS and SASEGT. The length of the CDR3 is 14 residues. The CDR3 here is CASSAANLGETQYF. CDR3 DNA: TGTGCCAGCAGTGCGGCTAACCTTGGGGAGACCCAGTACTTC.

This clone came up many times. J is TRBJ2-5 and V is TRBV10-1, with D unresolved. Germline loops: CDR1 WNHNN, CDR2 SYGVQD (reference sequence). The CDR3 runs 12 residues. V was cut by 2 bases and J by 5 bases, with 6 bases left in between. CDR3 sequence reads: CASSERLETQYF. DNA for the CDR3: TGCGCCAGCAGTGAGAGACTGGAGACCCAGTACTTC.

The chain carries TRBV29-1 and TRBJ1-2, with D perhaps TRBD1 (5 bases). The CDR3 is made up of 13 amino acids. V lost 6 bases to trimming and J lost 8 bases, with 19 bases between them. The germline V gene encodes CDR1 SQVTM and CDR2 ANQGSEA. The CDR3 DNA follows: TGCAGCGTCAGACAGCTCCTACGCGGGGGCTACACCTTC. It is translated as CSVRQLLRGGYTF.

The chain employs TRBV28 and TRBJ2-7, with TRBD1 matching 7 bases. The CDR3 contains 13 residues. Germline CDR1 and CDR2: MDHEN and SYDVKM. The V and J ends lost 5 bases and 10 bases, in that order; junction bases with no gene match: 11. In DNA, the CDR3 is TGTGCCAGCAGTAGCACCGGGACAGAGGCCCAGTACTTC. Translating it yields CASSSTGTEAQYF.